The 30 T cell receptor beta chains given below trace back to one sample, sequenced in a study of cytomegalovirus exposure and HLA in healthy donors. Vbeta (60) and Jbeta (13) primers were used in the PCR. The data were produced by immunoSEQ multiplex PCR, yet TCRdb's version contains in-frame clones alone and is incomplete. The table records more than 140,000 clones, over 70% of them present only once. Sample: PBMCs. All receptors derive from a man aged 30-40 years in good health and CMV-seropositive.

CDR3 in amino acids: CASSTGASSYNSPLHF. The CDR3 DNA sequence: TGTGCCAGCAGCACAGGGGCGAGCTCCTATAATTCACCCCTCCACTTT. V usage is TRBV21-1 and J usage is TRBJ1-6; the tabulated D call, TRBD1, remains unverified against the DNA. TRBV21-1 is flagged as a pseudogene. This CDR3 has 16 amino acids.

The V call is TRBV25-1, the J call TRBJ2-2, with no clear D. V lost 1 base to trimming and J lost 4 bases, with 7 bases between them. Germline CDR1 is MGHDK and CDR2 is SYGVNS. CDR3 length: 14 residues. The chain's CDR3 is CASSESPSTGELFF. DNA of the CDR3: TGTGCCAGCAGTGAATCCCCCAGCACCGGGGAGCTGTTTTTT.

The CDR3 DNA is TGTGCCTGGTCGGGGTATAGCAATCAGCCCCAGCATTTT. Translating it yields CAWSGYSNQPQHF. The chain carries TRBV30 and TRBJ1-5; D is undetermined. CDR3 size: 13 residues. Between the trimmed V and J ends, which lost 5 bases and 0 bases, there was a span of 8 bases. Germline CDR1 and CDR2: GTSNPN and SVGIG (reference sequence).

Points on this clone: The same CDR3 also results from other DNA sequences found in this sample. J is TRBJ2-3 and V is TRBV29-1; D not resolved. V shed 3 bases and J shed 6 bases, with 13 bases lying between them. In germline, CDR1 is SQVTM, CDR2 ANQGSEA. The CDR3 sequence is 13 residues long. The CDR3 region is CSVDKASADTQYF. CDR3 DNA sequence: TGCAGCGTTGACAAAGCAAGCGCGGATACGCAGTATTTT.

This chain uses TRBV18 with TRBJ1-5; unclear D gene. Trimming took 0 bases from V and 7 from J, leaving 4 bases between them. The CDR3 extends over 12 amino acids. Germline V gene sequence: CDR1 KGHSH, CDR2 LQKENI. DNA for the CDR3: TGTGCCAGCTCACCACCAAGCCAGCCCCAGCATTTT. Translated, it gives CASSPPSQPQHF.

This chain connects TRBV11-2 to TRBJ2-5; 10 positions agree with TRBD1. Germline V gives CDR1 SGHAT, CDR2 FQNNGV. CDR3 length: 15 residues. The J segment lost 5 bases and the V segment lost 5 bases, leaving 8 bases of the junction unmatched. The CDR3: CASSRLGTGDETQYF. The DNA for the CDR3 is TGTGCCAGCAGCAGATTAGGGACAGGGGACGAGACCCAGTACTTC.

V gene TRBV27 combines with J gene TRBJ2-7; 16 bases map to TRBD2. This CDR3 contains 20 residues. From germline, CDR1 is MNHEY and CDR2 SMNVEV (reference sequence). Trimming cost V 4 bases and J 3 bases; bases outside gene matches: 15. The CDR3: CASSSLGGTSGRGQFYEQYF. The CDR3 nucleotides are TGTGCCAGCAGTTCCTTAGGGGGGACTAGCGGGAGGGGACAATTCTACGAGCAGTACTTC.

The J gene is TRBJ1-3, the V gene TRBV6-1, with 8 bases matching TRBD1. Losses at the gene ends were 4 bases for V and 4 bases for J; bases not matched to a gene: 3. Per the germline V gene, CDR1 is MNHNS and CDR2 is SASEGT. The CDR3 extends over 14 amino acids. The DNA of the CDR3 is TGTGCCAGCAGTGTTGGACAGGGCGGAAACACCATATATTTT. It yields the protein CASSVGQGGNTIYF.

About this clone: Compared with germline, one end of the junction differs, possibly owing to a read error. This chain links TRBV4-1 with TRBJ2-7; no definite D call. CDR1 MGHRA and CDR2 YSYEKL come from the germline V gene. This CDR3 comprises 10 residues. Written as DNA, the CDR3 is TGTGCCAACTTGCGGAGCGAGCAGTACTTC. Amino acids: CANLRSEQYF.

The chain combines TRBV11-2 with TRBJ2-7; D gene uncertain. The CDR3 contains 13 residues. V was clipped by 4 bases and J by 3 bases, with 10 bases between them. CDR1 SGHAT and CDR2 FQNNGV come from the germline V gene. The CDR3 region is CASSSRRSYEQYF. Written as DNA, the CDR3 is TGTGCCAGCAGCTCGCGACGGAGCTACGAGCAGTACTTC. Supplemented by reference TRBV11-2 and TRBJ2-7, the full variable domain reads EAGVAQSPRYKIIEKRQSVAFWCNPISGHATLYWYQQILGQGPKLLIQFQNNGVVDDSQLPKDRFSAERLKGVDSTLKIQPAKLEDSAVYLCASSSRRSYEQYFGPGTRLTVT.

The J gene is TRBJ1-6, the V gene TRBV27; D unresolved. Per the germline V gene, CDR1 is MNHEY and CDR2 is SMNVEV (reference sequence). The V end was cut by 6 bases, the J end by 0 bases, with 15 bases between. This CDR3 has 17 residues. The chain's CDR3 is CASRPITAGSYNSPLHF. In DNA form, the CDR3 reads TGTGCCAGCAGACCGATAACCGCGGGCTCCTATAATTCACCCCTCCACTTT.

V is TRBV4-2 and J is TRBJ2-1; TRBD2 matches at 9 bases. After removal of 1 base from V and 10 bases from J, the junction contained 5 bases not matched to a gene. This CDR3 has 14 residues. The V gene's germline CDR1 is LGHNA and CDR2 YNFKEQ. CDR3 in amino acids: CASSQGSLAGEQFF. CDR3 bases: TGTGCCAGCAGCCAAGGATCCCTAGCGGGGGAGCAGTTCTTC.

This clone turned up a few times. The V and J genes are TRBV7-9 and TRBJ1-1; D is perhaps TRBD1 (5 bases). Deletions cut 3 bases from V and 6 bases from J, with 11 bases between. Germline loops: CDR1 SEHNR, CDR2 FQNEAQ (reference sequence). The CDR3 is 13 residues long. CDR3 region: CASSFVGGAEAFF. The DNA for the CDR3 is TGTGCCAGCAGCTTCGTGGGGGGTGCTGAAGCTTTCTTT.

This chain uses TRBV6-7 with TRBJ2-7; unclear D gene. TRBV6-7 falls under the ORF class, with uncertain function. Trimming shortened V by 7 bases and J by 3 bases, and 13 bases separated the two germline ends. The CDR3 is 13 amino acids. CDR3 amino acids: CASTPLNLYEQYF. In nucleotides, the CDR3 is TGTGCCAGCACCCCACTTAACCTCTACGAGCAGTACTTC.

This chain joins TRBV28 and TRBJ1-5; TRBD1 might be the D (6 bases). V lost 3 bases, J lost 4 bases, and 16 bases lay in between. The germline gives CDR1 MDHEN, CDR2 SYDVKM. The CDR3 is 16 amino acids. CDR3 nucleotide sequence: TGTGCCAGCAGTTTTCTTTCAGGGGACGGAAATCAGCCCCAGCATTTT. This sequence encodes CASSFLSGDGNQPQHF.

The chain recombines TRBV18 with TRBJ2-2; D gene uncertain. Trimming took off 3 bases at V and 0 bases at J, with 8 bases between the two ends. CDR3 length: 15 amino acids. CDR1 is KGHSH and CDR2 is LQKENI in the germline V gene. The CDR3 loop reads CASSPSHANTGELFF. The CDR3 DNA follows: TGTGCCAGCTCACCTAGCCACGCGAACACCGGGGAGCTGTTTTTT.

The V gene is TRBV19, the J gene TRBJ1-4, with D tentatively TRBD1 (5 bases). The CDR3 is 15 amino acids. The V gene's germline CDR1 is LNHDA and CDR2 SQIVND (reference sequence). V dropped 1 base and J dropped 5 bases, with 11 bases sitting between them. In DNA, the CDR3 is TGTGCCAGTAGTATAGCAGGGCCGCTAAATGAAAAACTGTTTTTT. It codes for CASSIAGPLNEKLFF.

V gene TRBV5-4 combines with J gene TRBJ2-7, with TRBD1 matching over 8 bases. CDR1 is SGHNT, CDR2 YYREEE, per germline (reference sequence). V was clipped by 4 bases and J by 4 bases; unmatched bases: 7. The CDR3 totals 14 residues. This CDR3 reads CASSLWQGAYEQYF. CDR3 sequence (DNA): TGTGCCAGCAGCCTTTGGCAGGGGGCTTACGAGCAGTACTTC.

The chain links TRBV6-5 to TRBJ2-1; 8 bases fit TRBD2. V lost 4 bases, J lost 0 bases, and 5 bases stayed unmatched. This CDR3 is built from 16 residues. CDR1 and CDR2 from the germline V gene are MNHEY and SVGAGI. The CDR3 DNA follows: TGTGCCAGCAGTTCGAAGCGGGGGAGCTCCTACAATGAGCAGTTCTTC. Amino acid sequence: CASSSKRGSSYNEQFF.

The CDR3, as DNA: TGTGCCAGCAGTTTCGGGGGGGGCACCTACGAGCAGTACTTC. Translated, it gives CASSFGGGTYEQYF. The chain carries TRBV28 and TRBJ2-7; 8 bases are a match to TRBD2. In germline, CDR1 is MDHEN, CDR2 SYDVKM. The trim removed 3 bases at V and 2 bases at J, leaving 3 bases unmatched. CDR3 length: 14 residues.

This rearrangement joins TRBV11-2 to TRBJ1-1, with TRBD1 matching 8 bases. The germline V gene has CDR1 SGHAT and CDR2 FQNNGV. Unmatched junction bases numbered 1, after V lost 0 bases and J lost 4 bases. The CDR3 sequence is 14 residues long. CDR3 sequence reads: CASSLETGGTEAFF. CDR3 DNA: TGTGCCAGCAGCTTAGAAACAGGGGGCACTGAAGCTTTCTTT.

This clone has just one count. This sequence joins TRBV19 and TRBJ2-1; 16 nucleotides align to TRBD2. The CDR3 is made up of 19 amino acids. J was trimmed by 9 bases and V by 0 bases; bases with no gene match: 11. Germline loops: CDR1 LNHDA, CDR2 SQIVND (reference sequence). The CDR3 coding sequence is TGTGCCAGTAGTATAGAAACCGGGACTAGCGGGAGGGCCTCTGGTGAGCAGTTCTTC. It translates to CASSIETGTSGRASGEQFF.

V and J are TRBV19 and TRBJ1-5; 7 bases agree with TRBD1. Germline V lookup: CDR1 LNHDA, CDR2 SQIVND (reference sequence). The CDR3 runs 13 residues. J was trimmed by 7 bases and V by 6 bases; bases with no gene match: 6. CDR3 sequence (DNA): TGTGCCAGTAGAACAGGGGTGGGGCAGCCCCAGCATTTT. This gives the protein CASRTGVGQPQHF.

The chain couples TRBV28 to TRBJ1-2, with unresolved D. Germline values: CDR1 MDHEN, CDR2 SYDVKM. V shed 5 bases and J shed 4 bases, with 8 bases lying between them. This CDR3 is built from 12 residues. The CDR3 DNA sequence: TGTGCCAGCAGTCTAATCCCCTATGGCTACACCTTC. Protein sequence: CASSLIPYGYTF.

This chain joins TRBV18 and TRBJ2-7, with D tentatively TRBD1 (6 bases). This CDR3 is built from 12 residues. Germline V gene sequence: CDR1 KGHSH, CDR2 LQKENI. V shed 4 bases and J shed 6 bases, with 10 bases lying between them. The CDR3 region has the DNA TGTGCCAGCTCACGAACAGGGCTCGAGCAGTACTTC. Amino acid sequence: CASSRTGLEQYF.

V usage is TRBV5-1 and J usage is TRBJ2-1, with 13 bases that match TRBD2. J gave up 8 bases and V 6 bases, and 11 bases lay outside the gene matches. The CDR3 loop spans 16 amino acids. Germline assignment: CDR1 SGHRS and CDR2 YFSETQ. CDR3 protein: CASNNPGLAGVYEQFF. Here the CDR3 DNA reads TGCGCCAGCAACAACCCCGGACTAGCGGGAGTCTATGAGCAGTTCTTC.

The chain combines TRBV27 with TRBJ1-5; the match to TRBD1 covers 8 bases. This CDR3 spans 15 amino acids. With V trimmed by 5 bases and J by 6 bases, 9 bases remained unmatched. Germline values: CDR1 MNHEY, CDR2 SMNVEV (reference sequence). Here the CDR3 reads CASSAGQGFGQPQHF. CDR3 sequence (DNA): TGTGCCAGCAGTGCCGGACAGGGATTCGGTCAGCCCCAGCATTTT.

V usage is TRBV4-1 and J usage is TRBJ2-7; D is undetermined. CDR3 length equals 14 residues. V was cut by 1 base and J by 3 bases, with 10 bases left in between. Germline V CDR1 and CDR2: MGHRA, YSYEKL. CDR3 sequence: CASSQGNIFYEQYF. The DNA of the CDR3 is TGCGCCAGCAGCCAAGGTAACATCTTCTACGAGCAGTACTTC.

CDR3 amino acids: CASSEVQGPEAFF. CDR3 nucleotide sequence: TGTGCCAGCAGTGAAGTGCAGGGGCCTGAAGCTTTCTTT. This rearrangement joins TRBV2 to TRBJ1-1; a possible D gene is TRBD1 (6 bases). Germline CDR1 and CDR2: SNHLY and FYNNEI. V lost 1 base to trimming and J lost 6 bases, with 9 bases between them. The CDR3 runs 13 residues.

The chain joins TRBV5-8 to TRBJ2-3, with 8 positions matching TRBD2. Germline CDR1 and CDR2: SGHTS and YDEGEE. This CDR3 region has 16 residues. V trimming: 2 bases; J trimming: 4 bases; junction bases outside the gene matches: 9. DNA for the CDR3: TGTGCCAGCAGCTTTGGGGGACTAGTTGGCGCAGATACGCAGTATTTT. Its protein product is CASSFGGLVGADTQYF. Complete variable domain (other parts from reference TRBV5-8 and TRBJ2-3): EAGVTQSPTHLIKTRGQQATLRCSPISGHTSVYWYQQALGLGLQFLLWYDEGEERNRGNFPPRFSGRQFPNYSSELNVNALELEDSALYLCASSFGGLVGADTQYFGPGTRLTVL.